This record concerns one T cell receptor (beta chain) sequence. Its cognate antigen is unknown. This sample is part of a study of regulatory T cells in long-lasting Graves disease. Arm-PCR of CDR3 regions and iRepertoire HTBI primers were used to build TCR beta libraries. TCRdb reprocessed the multiplex PCR reads via MiXCR and lists one record per CDR3 protein. The table has 320,000 or so distinct CDR3 sequences, 18% seen once. The time point here: newly diagnosed GD, antithyroid drugs for less than 3 months. TCR sequences were obtained from RNA taken from PBMCs. Whole-study results and caveats: TCR diversity was lower in persistent than newly diagnosed Graves' disease.

This CDR3 is built from 14 residues. Germline CDR1 is DFQATT and CDR2 is SNEGSKA (reference sequence). V shed 0 bases and J 10 bases; nucleotides not matched to a gene: 9. The material sequenced was peripheral blood mononuclear cells (PBMCs), taken at new diagnosis, from a patient treated with antithyroid drugs. The origin of this receptor is a female donor with Graves disease. The rearrangement joins TRBV20-1 to TRBJ2-1; 7 nucleotides match TRBD1. CDR3 bases: TGCAGTGCTAGAGATAGGACAGGCTCCTACGAGCAGTTCTTC. Protein product: CSARDRTGSYEQFF.